The T cell receptor (beta chain) described here comes from a study of identical twins. Study-wide results and caveats: Models underestimated out-of-frame TCR alpha sharing in monozygotic twins.

Everyone who donated was a healthy Caucasian. As concerns this clonotype: What it recognizes is unknown.

The CDR3 totals 12 residues. Trimming took off 4 bases at V and 5 bases at J, with 8 bases between the two ends. Germline CDR1 is SEHNR and CDR2 is FQNEAQ (reference sequence). TCRdb called the 5' RACE reads again in MiXCR, with one record for every CDR3 protein. The sample contains around 1.7 million distinct CDR3 sequences, less than 35% of which appear only once. Source material: cord blood. V and J are TRBV7-9 and TRBJ1-1, with a tentative D call TRBD1 (5 bases). The TCR was taken from a newborn girl in good health. CDR3 region: CASSWKGTEAFF. The CDR3 DNA sequence: TGTGCCAGCAGCTGGAAGGGGACTGAAGCTTTCTTT.